This is a list of T cell receptor beta chains from one sample in a study of OX40 agonist ivuxolimab in advanced cancers. Profiled with immunoSEQ multiplex PCR; TCRdb holds only in-frame clones, not every one. Found here are 60,000 to 85,000 clones, over 60% of them singletons; the top ten hold 1.5% to 2%. Sequenced here: CD4+ or CD8+ T cells sorted from blood, sampled in a trial of the OX40 agonist ivuxolimab. Receptors were obtained from an adult with an advanced solid tumor such as melanoma, head and neck, liver or kidney cancer. The CDR3 runs from the conserved cysteine through the conserved F or W. Each record gives: D gene, clone size, V gene, J gene, CDR3 DNA, CDR3 protein. D genes are given only for firm matches. Clone size is shown for a subset of rows, as once, few, many or a class of expanded clone.

d_gene: NA
abundance: NA
v_gene: TRBV6-6
j_gene: TRBJ2-5
CDR3nt: TGTGCCAGCAGTTACGGGGCGTTGGAGACCCAGTACTTC
CDR3aa: CASSYGALETQYF

d_gene: NA
abundance: NA
v_gene: TRBV6-1
j_gene: TRBJ1-4
CDR3nt: TGTGCCAGCAGCGGACGGGGGGGCATGTATGAAAAACTGTTTTTT
CDR3aa: CASSGRGGMYEKLFF

d_gene: TRBD1
abundance: NA
v_gene: TRBV28
j_gene: TRBJ1-3
CDR3nt: TGTGCCAGCAGTCCCCCCCCGTTGACAGGGCTCTCTGGAAACACCATATATTTT
CDR3aa: CASSPPPLTGLSGNTIYF

d_gene: NA
abundance: few
v_gene: TRBV7-9
j_gene: TRBJ1-3
CDR3nt: TGTGCCAGCGAGTCCCCCCTATACTCTGGAAACACCATATATTTT
CDR3aa: CASESPLYSGNTIYF

d_gene: NA
abundance: NA
v_gene: TRBV11-2
j_gene: TRBJ1-1
CDR3nt: TGTGCCAGCAGGACTCAAAAGCCCCCGTTGAACACTGAAGCTTTCTTT
CDR3aa: CASRTQKPPLNTEAFF

d_gene: NA
abundance: NA
v_gene: TRBV28
j_gene: TRBJ2-1
CDR3nt: TGTGCCAGCAGTTTCGGCCGGGGCGGAAGCTCCTACAATGAGCAGTTCTTC
CDR3aa: CASSFGRGGSSYNEQFF

d_gene: NA
abundance: NA
v_gene: TRBV6-5
j_gene: TRBJ1-1
CDR3nt: TGTGCCAGCACCACCGTGACAGGCTCTGAAGCTTTCTTT
CDR3aa: CASTTVTGSEAFF

d_gene: TRBD2
abundance: NA
v_gene: TRBV5-1
j_gene: TRBJ2-5
CDR3nt: TGCGCCAGCAGCACGGGACTAGCGGGGGGGCAATCCCAGTACTTC
CDR3aa: CASSTGLAGGQSQYF

d_gene: NA
abundance: NA
v_gene: TRBV11-1
j_gene: TRBJ1-1
CDR3nt: TGTGCCAGCAGCTTAGATCCGGGGGAGGACACTGAAGCTTTCTTT
CDR3aa: CASSLDPGEDTEAFF

d_gene: TRBD1
abundance: NA
v_gene: TRBV18
j_gene: TRBJ2-3
CDR3nt: TGTGCCAGCTCACTCAACCCGACGGGACAGGGGTTCGCAGATACGCAGTATTTT
CDR3aa: CASSLNPTGQGFADTQYF

d_gene: TRBD1
abundance: once
v_gene: TRBV6-4
j_gene: TRBJ2-1
CDR3nt: TGTGCCAGCAGTGAAACCGGGACAGGGTTCAACAATGAGCAGTTCTTC
CDR3aa: CASSETGTGFNNEQFF

d_gene: NA
abundance: NA
v_gene: TRBV18
j_gene: TRBJ1-3
CDR3nt: TGTGCCAGCTCACCAGAATCCGTCGGAAACACCATATATTTT
CDR3aa: CASSPESVGNTIYF

d_gene: TRBD2
abundance: NA
v_gene: TRBV2
j_gene: TRBJ2-3
CDR3nt: TGTGCCAGCAGTGCCGCGGGGGGGCTGGATACGCAGTATTTT
CDR3aa: CASSAAGGLDTQYF

d_gene: TRBD1
abundance: NA
v_gene: TRBV29-1
j_gene: TRBJ2-2
CDR3nt: TGCAGCGTTGCGGGACAGGCCACGAACACCGGGGAGCTGTTTTTT
CDR3aa: CSVAGQATNTGELFF

d_gene: NA
abundance: few
v_gene: TRBV2
j_gene: TRBJ2-5
CDR3nt: TGTGCCAGCAGACCTGGGACATACGGTCGGGAGACCCAGTACTTC
CDR3aa: CASRPGTYGRETQYF

d_gene: NA
abundance: NA
v_gene: TRBV28
j_gene: TRBJ1-2
CDR3nt: TGTGCCAGCAGTTTTGAAACCTATGGCTACACCTTC
CDR3aa: CASSFETYGYTF

d_gene: TRBD1
abundance: NA
v_gene: TRBV9
j_gene: TRBJ1-1
CDR3nt: TGTGCCAGCAGCGCCACAGGGGTTACTGAAGCTTTCTTT
CDR3aa: CASSATGVTEAFF

d_gene: NA
abundance: once
v_gene: TRBV18
j_gene: TRBJ2-7
CDR3nt: TGTGCCAGCTCACCAGGAGTAGGCCAAACCTACGAGCAGTACTTC
CDR3aa: CASSPGVGQTYEQYF

d_gene: NA
abundance: NA
v_gene: TRBV12-5
j_gene: TRBJ2-5
CDR3nt: TGTGCTAGTGGTTTGGACAGTGAGACCCAGTACTTC
CDR3aa: CASGLDSETQYF

d_gene: TRBD2
abundance: NA
v_gene: TRBV10-3
j_gene: TRBJ2-3
CDR3nt: TGTGCCATCAGTGAGCTAGCGGGAGGCACAGATACGCAGTATTTT
CDR3aa: CAISELAGGTDTQYF

d_gene: TRBD1
abundance: NA
v_gene: TRBV19
j_gene: TRBJ1-3
CDR3nt: TGTGCCAGTAGTATTCCGGGACAGGGGGCAGCGGACACCATATATTTT
CDR3aa: CASSIPGQGAADTIYF

d_gene: NA
abundance: once
v_gene: TRBV18
j_gene: TRBJ2-3
CDR3nt: TGTGCCAGCTCACAGCGGGTGGGAGATACGCAGTATTTT
CDR3aa: CASSQRVGDTQYF

d_gene: NA
abundance: NA
v_gene: TRBV7-6
j_gene: TRBJ2-3
CDR3nt: TGTGCCAGCAGCCCAGTGGGAACATTTGGGGGCCACGGCACAGATACGCAGTATTTT
CDR3aa: CASSPVGTFGGHGTDTQYF

d_gene: NA
abundance: NA
v_gene: TRBV9
j_gene: TRBJ2-2
CDR3nt: TGTGCCAGCAACAGACCTACAGGGAACACCGGGGAGCTGTTTTTT
CDR3aa: CASNRPTGNTGELFF

d_gene: TRBD1
abundance: once
v_gene: TRBV10-3
j_gene: TRBJ1-6
CDR3nt: TGTGCCATCAGTCCGGGACAGGCGAGGTCACCCCTCCACTTT
CDR3aa: CAISPGQARSPLHF

d_gene: TRBD1
abundance: NA
v_gene: TRBV11-2
j_gene: TRBJ1-2
CDR3nt: TGTGCCAGCAGCTTTGGCCGGGGCAGGGGGCATGAGAGAGGTTATGGCTACACCTTC
CDR3aa: CASSFGRGRGHERGYGYTF

d_gene: TRBD1
abundance: NA
v_gene: TRBV19
j_gene: TRBJ1-2
CDR3nt: TGTGCCAGTAGAGAGACAGGGGGGAACTATGGCTACACCTTC
CDR3aa: CASRETGGNYGYTF

d_gene: TRBD1
abundance: NA
v_gene: TRBV29-1
j_gene: TRBJ2-5
CDR3nt: TGCAGCGTCGCTCCCGGGACAGGGAAGGAGGAGACCCAGTACTTC
CDR3aa: CSVAPGTGKEETQYF

d_gene: NA
abundance: NA
v_gene: TRBV7-9
j_gene: TRBJ2-5
CDR3nt: TGTGCCAGCAGCTTAGCGCCTGGCCAAGAGACCCAGTACTTC
CDR3aa: CASSLAPGQETQYF

d_gene: NA
abundance: NA
v_gene: TRBV4-1
j_gene: TRBJ1-3
CDR3nt: TGCGCCAGCAGCCAAATAACTTTACAGCCCAGTAGTAGAAACACCATATATTTT
CDR3aa: CASSQITLQPSSRNTIYF

d_gene: NA
abundance: NA
v_gene: TRBV6-5
j_gene: TRBJ1-1
CDR3nt: TGTGCCAGCAGCAGAAGGCCCGACGACACTGAAGCTTTCTTT
CDR3aa: CASSRRPDDTEAFF

d_gene: TRBD1
abundance: NA
v_gene: TRBV28
j_gene: TRBJ1-2
CDR3nt: TGTGCCAGCAGCCCCGGGACAGGAACCTATGGCTACACCTTC
CDR3aa: CASSPGTGTYGYTF

d_gene: TRBD1
abundance: NA
v_gene: TRBV10-1
j_gene: TRBJ2-2
CDR3nt: TGCGCCAGCAGTGAGGCAGGGGGGAACACCGGGGAGCTGTTTTTT
CDR3aa: CASSEAGGNTGELFF

d_gene: NA
abundance: NA
v_gene: TRBV10-3
j_gene: TRBJ2-3
CDR3nt: TGTGCCATCAGCGTCAGGGGCGGGGGCACAGATACGCAGTATTTT
CDR3aa: CAISVRGGGTDTQYF

d_gene: NA
abundance: NA
v_gene: TRBV6-1
j_gene: TRBJ1-1
CDR3nt: TGTGCCAGCAGTGAAGCGCGCCAGGGGCTCATGAACACTGAAGCTTTCTTT
CDR3aa: CASSEARQGLMNTEAFF

d_gene: TRBD1
abundance: NA
v_gene: TRBV13
j_gene: TRBJ2-7
CDR3nt: TGCTTCGGACAGGGTTTTTACGAGCAGTACTTC
CDR3aa: CFGQGFYEQYF

d_gene: NA
abundance: NA
v_gene: TRBV29-1
j_gene: TRBJ2-5
CDR3nt: TGCAGCGTTGAATCTGTGGGGGAGACCCAGTACTTC
CDR3aa: CSVESVGETQYF

d_gene: NA
abundance: few
v_gene: TRBV18
j_gene: TRBJ1-1
CDR3nt: TGTGCCAGCTCACTCCTAACCCCGGAGTGGGGGCAGACTGAAGCTTTCTTT
CDR3aa: CASSLLTPEWGQTEAFF

d_gene: TRBD1
abundance: NA
v_gene: TRBV10-1
j_gene: TRBJ1-5
CDR3nt: TGCGCCAGCAGTGGGGACAGGGGGCATCAGCCCCAGCATTTT
CDR3aa: CASSGDRGHQPQHF

d_gene: NA
abundance: once
v_gene: TRBV6-1
j_gene: TRBJ2-1
CDR3nt: TGTGCCAGCAGTGAGAGTATTCGATACGGTTACAATGAGCAGTTCTTC
CDR3aa: CASSESIRYGYNEQFF

d_gene: NA
abundance: NA
v_gene: TRBV7-6
j_gene: TRBJ2-5
CDR3nt: TGTGCCAGCACCCCTCGACAGCTACTGGGGGAGACCCAGTACTTC
CDR3aa: CASTPRQLLGETQYF

d_gene: TRBD1
abundance: NA
v_gene: TRBV5-5
j_gene: TRBJ2-7
CDR3nt: TGTGCCAGCAGCGAACGGACAGGGGGCGGGCTAATCCCCTACGAGCAGTACTTC
CDR3aa: CASSERTGGGLIPYEQYF

d_gene: NA
abundance: NA
v_gene: TRBV2
j_gene: TRBJ1-4
CDR3nt: TGTGCCAGCAGACGCACGATTGAAAAACTGTTTTTT
CDR3aa: CASRRTIEKLFF

d_gene: NA
abundance: NA
v_gene: TRBV9
j_gene: TRBJ2-3
CDR3nt: TGTGCCAGCAGCGTTGGGGCCCTCACAGATACGCAGTATTTT
CDR3aa: CASSVGALTDTQYF

d_gene: NA
abundance: once
v_gene: TRBV5-4
j_gene: TRBJ2-1
CDR3nt: TGTGCCAGCAGCCGCCCCCCCGGAGGGGGCAATGAGCAGTTCTTC
CDR3aa: CASSRPPGGGNEQFF

d_gene: NA
abundance: once
v_gene: TRBV19
j_gene: TRBJ1-1
CDR3nt: TGTGCCAGTAGTAGGACTTGGAACACTGAAGCTTTCTTT
CDR3aa: CASSRTWNTEAFF

d_gene: TRBD2
abundance: NA
v_gene: TRBV15
j_gene: TRBJ2-1
CDR3nt: TGTGCCACCAGCAGTTGGACTAGCGGGAGGGACGAGCAGTTCTTC
CDR3aa: CATSSWTSGRDEQFF

d_gene: TRBD1
abundance: NA
v_gene: TRBV9
j_gene: TRBJ2-1
CDR3nt: TGTGCCAGCAGCGTAGGGACAGGGGAGAATGAGCAGTTCTTC
CDR3aa: CASSVGTGENEQFF

d_gene: TRBD1
abundance: NA
v_gene: TRBV18
j_gene: TRBJ2-1
CDR3nt: TGTGCCAGCTCACCGCCGGGACAGGGCTATGAGCAGTTCTTC
CDR3aa: CASSPPGQGYEQFF

d_gene: TRBD1
abundance: NA
v_gene: TRBV9
j_gene: TRBJ1-6
CDR3nt: TGTGCCAGCAGCGTTGGACAGGGAGATTCACCCCTCCACTTT
CDR3aa: CASSVGQGDSPLHF

d_gene: NA
abundance: NA
v_gene: TRBV19
j_gene: TRBJ1-1
CDR3nt: TGTGCCAGTAGTATTGGGGGACTACTTTCCACTGAAGCTTTCTTT
CDR3aa: CASSIGGLLSTEAFF

d_gene: NA
abundance: NA
v_gene: TRBV5-4
j_gene: TRBJ1-3
CDR3nt: TGTGCCAGCAGCTTACCCAGTGCGAACTCTGGAAACACCATATATTTT
CDR3aa: CASSLPSANSGNTIYF

d_gene: NA
abundance: NA
v_gene: TRBV7-9
j_gene: TRBJ1-1
CDR3nt: TGTGCCAGCAGCTTAATGGGGAACACTGAAGCTTTCTTT
CDR3aa: CASSLMGNTEAFF